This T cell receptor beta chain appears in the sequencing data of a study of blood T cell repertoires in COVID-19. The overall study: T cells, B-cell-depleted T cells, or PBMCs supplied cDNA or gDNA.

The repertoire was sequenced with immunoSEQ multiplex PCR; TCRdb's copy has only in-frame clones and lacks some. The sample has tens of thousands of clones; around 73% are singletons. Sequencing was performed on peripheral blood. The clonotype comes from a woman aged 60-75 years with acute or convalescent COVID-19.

The CDR3 coding sequence is TGTGCCATCCACTCGGGGGATTCTTTGAACACTGAAGCTTTCTTT. Protein sequence: CAIHSGDSLNTEAFF. The chain combines TRBV10-3 with TRBJ1-1; the D gene is possibly TRBD1 (5 bases). From germline, CDR1 is ENHRY and CDR2 SYGVKD. This CDR3 contains 15 residues. Trimming stripped 8 bases from V and 0 bases from J, with 16 bases between.